The 28 T cell receptor delta chains reported below all come from one sample, sequenced in a study of human gamma delta and Vdelta1 T cells. TCRdb reanalysed the PCR reads via CATT. The table has several thousand delta-chain clones, less than 50% seen once. Their target antigens are unknown. Sequencing was performed on Vdelta1 gamma-delta T cells from blood grown in culture (DOT cells). The receptors stem from a human donor in good health.

The chain employs TRDV1 and TRDJ1; 10 positions match TRDD3. CDR3 length: 21 amino acids. CDR1 and CDR2 from the germline V gene are TSWWSYY and QGS. The ends lost 1 base at V and 0 bases at J; junction bases unmatched: 17. The CDR3 coding sequence is TGTGCTCTTGGGGAACCCCACCGAACCGGGGGATACGCCCCGTACACCGATAAACTCATCTTT. As protein: CALGEPHRTGGYAPYTDKLIF.

This clone ranks as medium-sized (0.01 to 0.1%). V is TRDV1 and J is TRDJ1; 10 bases line up with TRDD3. The CDR3 totals 23 residues. Per germline, CDR1 TSWWSYY and CDR2 QGS. V dropped 0 bases and J dropped 0; count of bases not matched to a gene: 22. CDR3 in amino acids: CALGELPSFLPGGLGDYTDKLIF. The CDR3 coding sequence is TGTGCTCTTGGGGAACTCCCCTCATTCCTACCGGGTGGACTGGGGGATTACACCGATAAACTCATCTTT.

This rearrangement joins TRDV1 to TRDJ1; TRDD3 matches at 11 bases. With V trimmed by 1 base and J by 6 bases, 16 bases remained unmatched. Looked up from germline, CDR1 is TSWWSYY and CDR2 is QGS. The CDR3 contains 19 residues. In nucleotides, the CDR3 is TGTGCTCTTGGGGAACCTAGTCACCATGGGGGATACGCGATCTATAAACTCATCTTT. As protein: CALGEPSHHGGYAIYKLIF.

V and J are TRDV1 and TRDJ1; possible D gene TRDD2, 5 bases. Germline CDR1 and CDR2: TSWWSYY and QGS. V was shortened by 0 bases and J by 0 bases, with 20 bases between the two germline ends. This CDR3 spans 19 amino acids. For the CDR3, the DNA is TGTGCTCTTGGGGAACTAGTCCCTTCTTACCTTGTGTACACCGATAAACTCATCTTT. This encodes CALGELVPSYLVYTDKLIF.

This clone is labeled medium-sized. The J gene is TRDJ1, the V gene TRDV1; TRDD2 matches at 8 bases. V gave up 0 bases and J gave up 0 bases; unmatched junction bases: 12. The CDR3 is 19 residues long. Looked up from germline, CDR1 is TSWWSYY and CDR2 is QGS. CDR3 sequence reads: CALGELGVFLLQYTDKLIF. The CDR3 nucleotides are TGTGCTCTTGGGGAACTTGGAGTCTTCCTACTGCAATACACCGATAAACTCATCTTT.

The chain combines TRDV1 with TRDJ1; TRDD3 matches 7 bases. The length of the CDR3 is 20 residues. Per the germline V gene, CDR1 is TSWWSYY and CDR2 is QGS. V lost 2 bases to trimming and J lost 0 bases; unmatched junction nucleotides: 18. CDR3 sequence (DNA): TGTGCTCTTGGGGAATCAACCCCCTGGGGGCCCTCTTTATACACCGATAAACTCATCTTT. Its protein product is CALGESTPWGPSLYTDKLIF.

The rearrangement joins TRDV1 to TRDJ1; 10 bases map to TRDD3. V was pared by 0 bases and J by 2 bases, with 30 bases of the junction left unmatched. Germline assignment: CDR1 TSWWSYY and CDR2 QGS. This CDR3 region has 25 residues. The CDR3 coding sequence is TGTGCTCTTGGGGAACTACTCCTACGTCCGGGGGGGGATACGGGCGTTCTCCGCGTTACCGATAAACTCATCTTT. It is translated as CALGELLLRPGGDTGVLRVTDKLIF.

This clone showed up just a few times. This chain links TRDV2 with TRDJ1; D unresolved. The CDR3 has 15 amino acids. V lost 5 bases to trimming and J lost 6 bases, with 21 bases between them. Germline assignment: CDR1 GEAIGNYY and CDR2 EKD. CDR3 nucleotide sequence: TGTGCCTGTGGTGCGACAAGAAGAAACGGCCATAAACTCATCTTT. Amino acids: CACGATRRNGHKLIF.

This clone has more than one count but fewer than ten. The chain uses TRDV1 and TRDJ1; 7 bases are a match to TRDD3. The V gene end was trimmed by 2 bases and the J gene end by 1 base; junction bases not matched to a gene: 25. This CDR3 has 22 amino acids. Germline values: CDR1 TSWWSYY, CDR2 QGS. CDR3 sequence (DNA): TGTGCTCTTGGGGAAGTGGGCTTCCAGGTCCGGCCTGGGGGTCCCGTCACCGATAAACTCATCTTT. Residues: CALGEVGFQVRPGGPVTDKLIF.

In this sample, this clone turned up once. Given a much more abundant clone one base away, this may be a read error. This chain connects TRDV1 to TRDJ1, with 7 bases lining up with TRDD3. This CDR3 has 14 residues. Germline loops: CDR1 TSWWSYY, CDR2 QGS. CDR3 sequence: CARGEWDTNDKLIF. The CDR3 region has the DNA TGTGCTCGTGGGGAATGGGATACAAACGATAAACTCATCTTT.

The chain couples TRDV1 to TRDJ1; 10 bases line up with TRDD3. This CDR3 comprises 23 residues. V gave up 1 base and J gave up 0 bases; unmatched junction bases: 23. CDR1 and CDR2 (germline): TSWWSYY, QGS. The CDR3 loop is CALGEPLLSLLGDLLKYTDKLIF. DNA for the CDR3: TGTGCTCTTGGGGAACCCCTCCTCTCCTTACTGGGGGATCTTCTAAAGTACACCGATAAACTCATCTTT.

The chain carries TRDV1 and TRDJ1; 7 bases match TRDD3. The CDR3 totals 17 residues. J lost 0 bases, V lost 0 bases, and 7 bases had no gene match. The germline V gene encodes CDR1 TSWWSYY and CDR2 QGS. The CDR3 is CALGELGLGAYTDKLIF. The CDR3 bases are TGTGCTCTTGGGGAACTGGGTCTGGGGGCGTACACCGATAAACTCATCTTT.

This clone is classed as medium-sized. The V call is TRDV1, the J call TRDJ1, with 13 bases that match TRDD3. The ends lost 3 bases at V and 1 base at J; junction bases unmatched: 29. The CDR3 covers 25 residues. Germline values: CDR1 TSWWSYY, CDR2 QGS. This chain's CDR3 is CALGEGLPTFYWGIRHRESTDKLIF. DNA of the CDR3: TGTGCTCTTGGGGAGGGACTTCCTACCTTTTACTGGGGGATACGACATCGTGAGAGCACCGATAAACTCATCTTT.

V usage is TRDV1 and J usage is TRDJ1, with 10 bases aligning to TRDD3. From germline, CDR1 is TSWWSYY and CDR2 QGS. V lost 2 bases and J lost 0; bases outside the gene matches: 15. The CDR3 has 20 residues. The CDR3 region has the DNA TGTGCTCTTGGGGAAACGCTACGCCTGGGGGATAGTGATTACACCGATAAACTCATCTTT. This sequence encodes CALGETLRLGDSDYTDKLIF.

This chain connects TRDV1 to TRDJ1; 8 bases map to TRDD2. The germline gives CDR1 TSWWSYY, CDR2 QGS. CDR3 size: 20 residues. The J segment lost 0 bases and the V segment lost 0 bases, leaving 15 bases of the junction unmatched. The CDR3 DNA reads TGTGCTCTTGGGGAACTCTTCCTACGAGGACCTGTCAGCTACACCGATAAACTCATCTTT. Protein: CALGELFLRGPVSYTDKLIF.

This clone turned up a few times. The chain links TRDV1 to TRDJ1, with TRDD3 matching over 8 bases. V shed 1 base and J 3 bases; nucleotides not matched to a gene: 19. The germline V gene encodes CDR1 TSWWSYY and CDR2 QGS. The length of the CDR3 is 20 residues. The CDR3 DNA follows: TGTGCTCTTGGGGAACGAATCCTTAGCCACACACTGGGGGTTCCCGATAAACTCATCTTT. Translating gives CALGERILSHTLGVPDKLIF.

Concerning this clone itself: Mismatch with germline at one junction end may stem from a read error. The chain carries TRDV1 and TRDJ1; 7 bases map to TRDD3. Germline loops: CDR1 TSWWSYY, CDR2 QGS. The CDR3 is 24 residues long. CDR3: CALGELAYEAGGYRRSLYTDELIF. In nucleotides, the CDR3 is TGTGCTCTTGGGGAACTCGCCTACGAGGCTGGGGGTTATAGAAGGTCCCTGTACACCGATGAACTCATCTTT.

In its sample, this clone is medium-sized (0.01 to 0.1%). The chain has TRDV1 and TRDJ1, with D hard to call. The CDR3 runs to 19 residues. CDR1 is TSWWSYY, CDR2 QGS, per germline. Trimming pared 0 bases from V and 2 bases from J, leaving 22 bases between. The CDR3 spells CALGELKKEPPGLTDKLIF. The DNA of the CDR3 is TGTGCTCTTGGGGAACTGAAAAAAGAACCTCCTGGCCTAACCGATAAACTCATCTTT.

This clone was found a few times. The V and J genes are TRDV1 and TRDJ1; TRDD3 matches 7 bases. CDR1 and CDR2 (germline): TSWWSYY, QGS. The CDR3 runs 21 residues. J lost 0 bases, V lost 5 bases, and 24 bases had no gene match. The CDR3 sequence is CALGNGIRQSMGESYTDKLIF. As DNA, the CDR3 is TGTGCTCTTGGGAATGGGATCCGACAATCCATGGGGGAATCGTACACCGATAAACTCATCTTT.

The chain is built from TRDV1 and TRDJ1, with TRDD3 identical over 12 bases. The CDR3 has 20 amino acids. J gave up 3 bases and V 0 bases, and 14 bases lay outside the gene matches. Looked up from germline, CDR1 is TSWWSYY and CDR2 is QGS. The CDR3 region has the DNA TGTGCTCTTGGGGAACTTCCCCATACTGGGGGATACTCGACGGCCGATAAACTCATCTTT. Translation gives CALGELPHTGGYSTADKLIF.

J is TRDJ4 and V is TRDV1; 8 positions match TRDD3. This CDR3 is 22 amino acids long. Germline lookup yields CDR1 TSWWSYY and CDR2 QGS. J was trimmed by 1 base and V by 3 bases; bases with no gene match: 28. The CDR3 DNA follows: TGTGCTCTTGGGGATCTAGACCTCGCTACTGGGGGCCAACTCAAAGCATACAGACCCCTGATCTTT. Its protein product is CALGDLDLATGGQLKAYRPLIF.

The chain combines TRDV1 with TRDJ3; 9 bases line up with TRDD3. This CDR3 is built from 25 residues. From germline, CDR1 is TSWWSYY and CDR2 QGS. The V segment lost 4 bases and the J segment 0 bases; nucleotides outside the gene matches: 25. The CDR3 region is CALGAAGTVQVYWGKSSWDTRQMFF. CDR3 sequence (DNA): TGTGCTCTTGGGGCCGCGGGTACGGTTCAGGTATACTGGGGGAAAAGCTCCTGGGACACCCGACAGATGTTTTTC.

Sample share makes this clone medium-sized (0.01 to 0.1%). The rearrangement links TRDV1 to TRDJ1; 9 nucleotides match TRDD3. The CDR3 has 24 residues. CDR1 TSWWSYY and CDR2 QGS come from the germline V gene. V trimming: 3 bases; J trimming: 4 bases; junction bases outside the gene matches: 33. The CDR3 bases are TGTGCTCTTGGGGACATTTTCCCTCGCTTGCGGGGACTGGGGGAGAAAAGCATAAGCGATAAACTCATCTTT. It encodes CALGDIFPRLRGLGEKSISDKLIF.

The chain couples TRDV1 to TRDJ1; 11 nucleotides line up with TRDD3. J lost 0 bases, V lost 0 bases, and 18 bases had no gene match. Per the germline V gene, CDR1 is TSWWSYY and CDR2 is QGS. This CDR3 comprises 22 residues. Written as DNA, the CDR3 is TGTGCTCTTGGGGAACTAGGGCCCCCGAGGGTACTGGGGGATATAAACACCGATAAACTCATCTTT. It translates to CALGELGPPRVLGDINTDKLIF.

A few counts support this clone. The chain joins TRDV1 to TRDJ1; 8 nucleotides match TRDD3. The V gene's germline CDR1 is TSWWSYY and CDR2 QGS. The CDR3 extends over 20 amino acids. V was pared by 1 base and J by 8 bases, with 24 bases of the junction left unmatched. The CDR3 sequence is CALGEPPPSKWGILKGKLIF. The CDR3 region has the DNA TGTGCTCTTGGGGAACCCCCCCCTTCAAAGTGGGGGATTTTAAAGGGAAAACTCATCTTT.

The sample holds a few counts of this clone. This chain links TRDV1 with TRDJ1; a possible D gene is TRDD3 (5 bases). This CDR3 comprises 21 residues. V lost 0 bases, J lost 3 bases, and 29 bases lay in between. Germline V gives CDR1 TSWWSYY, CDR2 QGS. The CDR3 loop reads CALGELSASLYLGKGADKLIF. The CDR3 DNA is TGTGCTCTTGGGGAACTTTCTGCGTCCTTATATCTGGGAAAAGGGGCCGATAAACTCATCTTT.

This chain joins TRDV1 and TRDJ1; D is unclear. CDR1 is TSWWSYY and CDR2 is QGS in the germline V gene. Trimming left V 2 bases short and J 4 bases short, with 26 bases between. The CDR3 is made up of 19 amino acids. The CDR3 loop reads CALGEAKWRVSLVIDKLIF. In DNA, the CDR3 is TGTGCTCTTGGGGAAGCCAAGTGGAGAGTGTCGCTGGTTATCGATAAACTCATCTTT.

The rearrangement uses TRDV1 and TRDJ1; TRDD3 matches 12 bases. CDR3 length: 22 residues. After removal of 0 bases from V and 7 bases from J, the junction contained 24 bases not matched to a gene. Germline assignment: CDR1 TSWWSYY and CDR2 QGS. The CDR3 protein is CALGELPNSLIEYWGIPGKLIF. Written as DNA, the CDR3 is TGTGCTCTTGGGGAACTTCCTAATAGTCTCATAGAGTACTGGGGGATACCAGGTAAACTCATCTTT.